This T cell receptor (beta chain) was sequenced during a study of siplizumab effects on memory and regulatory T cells. Findings of the study overall: Naive T cells appeared more varied than memory cells and looked like key alloresponse contributors. Suppressive capability of dividing Tregs from siplizumab cultures went unverified. Tracing alloreactive clones into unstimulated subsets worked for only a minor fraction of them.

A word on this clone: Its cognate antigen is unknown.

The CDR3 totals 15 residues. Trimming took 4 bases from V and 1 from J, leaving 14 bases between them. Germline loops: CDR1 SGHDT, CDR2 YYEEEE. Sequencing of each sample assayed roughly 9.8 x 10^4 TCR templates. Assay used: immunoSEQ multiplex PCR; TCRdb lists only in-frame clones, some missing. The table shows over 100,000 clones, with 92% occurring only once. The receptor comes from a human donor in good health. The V gene is TRBV5-6, the J gene TRBJ2-5, with D maybe TRBD2 (5 bases). Specimen: Tregs sorted from blood. CDR3 sequence: CASSTLGRGQETQYF. The CDR3, as DNA: TGTGCCAGCAGCACGTTAGGACGGGGCCAAGAGACCCAGTACTTC.